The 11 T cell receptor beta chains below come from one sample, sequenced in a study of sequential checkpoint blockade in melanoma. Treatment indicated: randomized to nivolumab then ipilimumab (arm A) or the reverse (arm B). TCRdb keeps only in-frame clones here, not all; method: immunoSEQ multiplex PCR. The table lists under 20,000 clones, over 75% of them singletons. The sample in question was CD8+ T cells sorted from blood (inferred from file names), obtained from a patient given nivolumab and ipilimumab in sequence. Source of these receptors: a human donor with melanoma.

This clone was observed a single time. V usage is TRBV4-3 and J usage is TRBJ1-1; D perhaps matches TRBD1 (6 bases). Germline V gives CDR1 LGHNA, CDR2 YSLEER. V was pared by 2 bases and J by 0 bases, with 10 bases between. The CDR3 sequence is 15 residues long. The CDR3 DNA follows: TGCGCCAGCAGCCAATCGACAGGACTGAACACTGAAGCTTTCTTT. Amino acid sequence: CASSQSTGLNTEAFF.

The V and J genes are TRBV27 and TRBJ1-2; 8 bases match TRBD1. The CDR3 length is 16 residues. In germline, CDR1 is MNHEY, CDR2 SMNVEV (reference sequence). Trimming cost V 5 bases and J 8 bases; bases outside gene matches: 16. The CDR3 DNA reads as TGTGCCAGCAGTAAAGGGGGAGCAGGGGGCTTGGGGGGCTACACCTTC. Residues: CASSKGGAGGLGGYTF.

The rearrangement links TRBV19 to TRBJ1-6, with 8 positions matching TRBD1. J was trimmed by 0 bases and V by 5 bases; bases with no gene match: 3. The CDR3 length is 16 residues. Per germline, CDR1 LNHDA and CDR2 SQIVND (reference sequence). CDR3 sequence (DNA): TGTGCCAGTAGTCCCGGACAGGGCTCCTATAATTCACCCCTCCACTTT. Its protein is CASSPGQGSYNSPLHF.

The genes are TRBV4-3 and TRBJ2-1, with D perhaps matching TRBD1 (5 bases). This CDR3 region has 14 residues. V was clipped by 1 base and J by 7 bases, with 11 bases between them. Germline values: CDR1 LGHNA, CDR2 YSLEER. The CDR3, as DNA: TGCGCCAGCAGCCAAGGTCCAGGGTTGAATGAGCAGTTCTTC. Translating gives CASSQGPGLNEQFF.

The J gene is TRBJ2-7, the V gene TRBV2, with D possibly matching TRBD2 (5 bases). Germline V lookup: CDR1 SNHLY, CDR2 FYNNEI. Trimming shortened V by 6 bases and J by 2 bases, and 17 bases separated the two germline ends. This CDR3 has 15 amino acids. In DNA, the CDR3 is TGTGCCAGCAGCGATTTCGGACTTGGACCCTACGAGCAGTACTTC. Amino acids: CASSDFGLGPYEQYF.

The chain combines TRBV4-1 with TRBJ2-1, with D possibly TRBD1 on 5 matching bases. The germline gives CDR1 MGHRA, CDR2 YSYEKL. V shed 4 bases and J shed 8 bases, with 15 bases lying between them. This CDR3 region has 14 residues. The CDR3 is CASSRIHQGDEQFF. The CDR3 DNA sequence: TGCGCCAGCAGCCGGATACATCAGGGTGATGAGCAGTTCTTC.

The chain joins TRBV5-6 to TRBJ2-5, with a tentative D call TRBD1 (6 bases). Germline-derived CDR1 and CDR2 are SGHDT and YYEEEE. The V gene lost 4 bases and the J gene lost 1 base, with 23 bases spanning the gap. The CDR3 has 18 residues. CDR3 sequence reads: CASSRDADSLFVQETQYF. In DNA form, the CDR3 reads TGTGCCAGCAGCCGAGACGCGGACAGCTTGTTTGTCCAAGAGACCCAGTACTTC.

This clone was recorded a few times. This chain's CDR3 is CASSWTGSYTF. The CDR3 DNA follows: TGTGCCAGCAGCTGGACAGGAAGCTACACCTTC. This sequence joins TRBV11-2 and TRBJ1-2; 7 nucleotides align to TRBD1. Losses at the gene ends were 4 bases for V and 9 bases for J; bases not matched to a gene: 2. The CDR3 loop spans 11 amino acids. From germline, CDR1 is SGHAT and CDR2 FQNNGV.

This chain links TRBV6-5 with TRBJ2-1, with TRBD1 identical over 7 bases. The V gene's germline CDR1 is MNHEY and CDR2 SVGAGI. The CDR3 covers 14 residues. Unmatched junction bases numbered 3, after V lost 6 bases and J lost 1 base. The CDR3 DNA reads TGTGCCAGCAGGAAGACAGGGTCCTACAATGAGCAGTTCTTC. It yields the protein CASRKTGSYNEQFF.

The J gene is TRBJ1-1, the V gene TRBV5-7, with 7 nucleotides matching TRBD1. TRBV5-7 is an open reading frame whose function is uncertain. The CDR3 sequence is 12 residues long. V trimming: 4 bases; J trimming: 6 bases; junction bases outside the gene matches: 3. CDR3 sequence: CASSIQGAEAFF. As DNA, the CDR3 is TGTGCCAGCAGCATTCAGGGGGCTGAAGCTTTCTTT.

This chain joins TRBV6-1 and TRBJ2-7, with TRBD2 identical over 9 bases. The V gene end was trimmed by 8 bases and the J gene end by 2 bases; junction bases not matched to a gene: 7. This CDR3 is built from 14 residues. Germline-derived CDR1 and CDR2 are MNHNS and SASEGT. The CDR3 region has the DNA TGTGCCAGCTCATCTAGCGGGACCACCTACGAGCAGTACTTC. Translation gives CASSSSGTTYEQYF.